One sample yielded the 20 T cell receptor beta chains listed below, sequenced in a study of tumor-infiltrating lymphocytes in localized non-small cell lung cancer. The data were produced by immunoSEQ multiplex PCR, yet TCRdb's version contains in-frame clones alone and is incomplete. The sample consists of about 11,000 clones, 86% of them appearing once. Sample: uninvolved lung tissue not adjacent to the tumor. The receptors were sampled from a human donor with non-small cell lung cancer.

The V gene is TRBV27, the J gene TRBJ2-3, with D hard to call. Trimming left V 4 bases short and J 3 bases short, with 20 bases between. Germline loops: CDR1 MNHEY, CDR2 SMNVEV (reference sequence). There are 17 residues in the CDR3. The CDR3, as DNA: TGTGCCAGCAGTTGGGGTGGGCCTACAATTATAACAGATACGCAGTATTTT. The encoded protein is CASSWGGPTIITDTQYF.

The chain uses TRBV15 and TRBJ1-6; possible D gene TRBD1, 5 bases. The V gene lost 4 bases and the J gene lost 5 bases, with 12 bases spanning the gap. There are 15 residues in the CDR3. Looked up from germline, CDR1 is LNHNV and CDR2 is YYDKDF (reference sequence). The CDR3 region has the DNA TGTGCCACCAGCAAAGGCGGGACGCATAATTCACCCCTCCACTTT. Amino acid sequence: CATSKGGTHNSPLHF. Full variable domain (outside the CDR3, taken from reference TRBV15 and TRBJ1-6): DAMVIQNPRYQVTQFGKPVTLSCSQTLNHNVMYWYQQKSSQAPKLLFHYYDKDFNNEADTPDNFQSRRPNTSFCFLDIRSPGLGDTAMYLCATSKGGTHNSPLHFGNGTRLTVT.

The V call is TRBV11-2, the J call TRBJ2-6, with no clear D. The germline gives CDR1 SGHAT, CDR2 FQNNGV. Trimming took 0 bases from V and 3 from J, leaving 9 bases between them. The CDR3 loop spans 16 amino acids. CDR3 nucleotides: TGTGCCAGCAGCTTAGAAGTCGGGTTTGGGGCCAACGTCCTGACTTTC. It specifies CASSLEVGFGANVLTF.

This chain joins TRBV2 and TRBJ1-1; the D gene is possibly TRBD1 (5 bases). Trimming removed 10 bases from V and 1 base from J, with 13 bases in between. Germline V gene sequence: CDR1 SNHLY, CDR2 FYNNEI. The CDR3 is 13 amino acids. CDR3 in DNA: TGTGCCACCTTCAGACAGACGAACACTGAAGCTTTCTTT. Protein: CATFRQTNTEAFF.

The gene calls are TRBV10-3 and TRBJ1-2; 7 positions agree with TRBD1. This CDR3 contains 11 residues. With V trimmed by 10 bases and J by 4 bases, 3 bases remained unmatched. The germline gives CDR1 ENHRY, CDR2 SYGVKD. The CDR3 DNA follows: TGTGCCACCAGACAGGGCTATGGCTACACCTTC. It encodes CATRQGYGYTF.

The chain combines TRBV18 with TRBJ1-4; D is unresolved. Looked up from germline, CDR1 is KGHSH and CDR2 is LQKENI. The germline V and J ends were trimmed by 3 bases and 2 bases, with 13 bases remaining between them. The CDR3 loop spans 16 amino acids. CDR3 residues: CASSPAIGSTNEKLFF. Written as DNA, the CDR3 is TGTGCCAGCTCACCCGCGATCGGGTCTACTAATGAAAAACTGTTTTTT.

The chain joins TRBV7-9 to TRBJ1-2; D gene ambiguous. The CDR3 is 15 residues long. Trimming shortened V by 5 bases and J by 4 bases, and 17 bases separated the two germline ends. Germline CDR1 SEHNR, CDR2 FQNEAQ (reference sequence). CDR3 DNA sequence: TGTGCCAGCAGCCCCCAAACCGGGAAGCCCTATGGCTACACCTTC. It codes for CASSPQTGKPYGYTF.

CDR3 amino acids: CASSPQGQLNTEAFF. CDR3 coding DNA: TGTGCCAGCAGTCCCCAGGGACAATTGAACACTGAAGCTTTCTTT. The chain carries TRBV27 and TRBJ1-1; possibly TRBD1 for D (6 bases). V gave up 5 bases and J gave up 0 bases, with 13 bases separating them. Germline CDR1 MNHEY, CDR2 SMNVEV (reference sequence). The CDR3 is 15 amino acids.

This clone was recorded a few times. The CDR3 region is CASSLFSSGGDTDTQYF. Here the CDR3 DNA reads TGTGCCAGCAGTTTATTTTCTAGCGGGGGGGACACAGATACGCAGTATTTT. The V and J genes are TRBV27 and TRBJ2-3, with 12 bases that match TRBD2. The CDR3 length is 17 residues. V lost 1 base and J lost 2; bases outside the gene matches: 4. The germline CDR1 and CDR2 sequences are MNHEY and SMNVEV (reference sequence).

The V and J genes are TRBV7-9 and TRBJ2-1; 14 nucleotides match TRBD2. V shed 5 bases, J shed 7 bases, and the junction held 4 bases outside the gene matches. The CDR3 covers 15 residues. CDR1 SEHNR and CDR2 FQNEAQ come from the germline V gene (reference sequence). This CDR3 reads CASSKTSGGANEQFF. CDR3 sequence (DNA): TGTGCCAGCAGCAAGACTAGCGGGGGGGCTAATGAGCAGTTCTTC.

The V call is TRBV7-2, the J call TRBJ1-1; 7 positions agree with TRBD1. The length of the CDR3 is 15 residues. Per germline, CDR1 SGHTA and CDR2 FQGNSA. Trimming took 6 bases from V and 0 from J; bases not matched to a gene: 7. The CDR3 DNA sequence: TGTGCCAGCAGAATCGGAGGGGGCGTGAACACTGAAGCTTTCTTT. The encoded protein is CASRIGGGVNTEAFF.

The chain has TRBV7-9 and TRBJ2-1; D perhaps matches TRBD1 (6 bases). The germline gives CDR1 SEHNR, CDR2 FQNEAQ (reference sequence). V lost 5 bases and J lost 10, with 21 bases in between. This CDR3 has 15 residues. The CDR3 protein is CASSPRDRISKEQFF. In DNA form, the CDR3 reads TGTGCCAGCAGCCCACGAGACAGGATCAGCAAAGAGCAGTTCTTC.

The rearrangement joins TRBV6-1 to TRBJ1-4; 7 bases align to TRBD1. Germline-derived CDR1 and CDR2 are MNHNS and SASEGT. V trimming: 3 bases; J trimming: 7 bases; junction bases outside the gene matches: 8. This CDR3 has 15 amino acids. The CDR3 DNA sequence: TGTGCCAGCAGTGATTTGCAAGGGGGCTTTGAAAAACTGTTTTTT. Its protein is CASSDLQGGFEKLFF.

The rearrangement links TRBV19 to TRBJ2-5, with 7 nucleotides matching TRBD1. This CDR3 contains 13 residues. CDR1 and CDR2 from the germline V gene are LNHDA and SQIVND (reference sequence). J was trimmed by 5 bases and V by 3 bases; bases with no gene match: 3. DNA for the CDR3: TGTGCCAGTAGTATGACAGGGTGGGAGACCCAGTACTTC. It is translated as CASSMTGWETQYF. The variable domain in full, completed from reference TRBV19 and TRBJ2-5, reads DGGITQSPKYLFRKEGQNVTLSCEQNLNHDAMYWYRQDPGQGLRLIYYSQIVNDFQKGDIAEGYSVSREKKESFPLTVTSAQKNPTAFYLCASSMTGWETQYFGPGTRLLVL.

This chain links TRBV2 with TRBJ2-3; TRBD2 agrees at 8 bases. This CDR3 is built from 14 residues. Germline V gives CDR1 SNHLY, CDR2 FYNNEI. V shed 7 bases and J 3 bases; nucleotides not matched to a gene: 6. The CDR3 region has the DNA TGTGCCAGCAACCGGGGGGGCCAGACAGATACGCAGTATTTT. Protein: CASNRGGQTDTQYF. Full variable domain (rest looked up from reference TRBV2 and TRBJ2-3): EPEVTQTPSHQVTQMGQEVILRCVPISNHLYFYWYRQILGQKVEFLVSFYNNEISEKSEIFDDQFSVERPDGSNFTLKIRSTKLEDSAMYFCASNRGGQTDTQYFGPGTRLTVL.

This chain links TRBV30 with TRBJ1-4, with D hard to call. Germline V gene data show CDR1 as GTSNPN and CDR2 as SVGIG (reference sequence). Trimming removed 0 bases at V and 3 bases at J, with 11 bases between. The CDR3 contains 15 residues. The chain's CDR3 is CAWSVTNSPNEKLFF. The DNA for the CDR3 is TGTGCCTGGAGTGTAACGAACAGCCCTAATGAAAAACTGTTTTTT.

This sequence joins TRBV18 and TRBJ2-7; D gene uncertain. The germline gives CDR1 KGHSH, CDR2 LQKENI. V lost 5 bases to trimming and J lost 2 bases, with 7 bases between them. This CDR3 spans 12 amino acids. CDR3 in amino acids: CASSSPAYEQYF. CDR3 coding DNA: TGTGCCAGCTCATCCCCCGCCTACGAGCAGTACTTC.

The chain carries TRBV4-1 and TRBJ2-7, with D perhaps TRBD1 (5 bases). The V gene's germline CDR1 is MGHRA and CDR2 YSYEKL. The CDR3 length is 14 residues. Trimming stripped 1 base from V and 3 bases from J, with 10 bases between. This CDR3 is CASSQGTTLYEQYF. CDR3 nucleotides: TGCGCCAGCAGCCAAGGGACAACTCTCTACGAGCAGTACTTC.

V and J are TRBV4-2 and TRBJ2-3, with D hard to call. Germline V gene sequence: CDR1 LGHNA, CDR2 YNFKEQ. The CDR3 consists of 14 residues. V dropped 1 base and J dropped 0 bases, with 5 bases sitting between them. The CDR3 loop is CASSQARSTDTQYF. In DNA form, the CDR3 reads TGTGCCAGCAGCCAAGCACGGAGCACAGATACGCAGTATTTT.

The genes are TRBV18 and TRBJ2-7; 9 bases are shared with TRBD2. V shed 1 base and J 2 bases; nucleotides not matched to a gene: 9. The CDR3 has 17 residues. The germline V gene has CDR1 KGHSH and CDR2 LQKENI. The CDR3 DNA reads as TGTGCCAGCTCACCACTCGTAGGACTAGCGTACCCCTACGAGCAGTACTTC. Translating it yields CASSPLVGLAYPYEQYF.